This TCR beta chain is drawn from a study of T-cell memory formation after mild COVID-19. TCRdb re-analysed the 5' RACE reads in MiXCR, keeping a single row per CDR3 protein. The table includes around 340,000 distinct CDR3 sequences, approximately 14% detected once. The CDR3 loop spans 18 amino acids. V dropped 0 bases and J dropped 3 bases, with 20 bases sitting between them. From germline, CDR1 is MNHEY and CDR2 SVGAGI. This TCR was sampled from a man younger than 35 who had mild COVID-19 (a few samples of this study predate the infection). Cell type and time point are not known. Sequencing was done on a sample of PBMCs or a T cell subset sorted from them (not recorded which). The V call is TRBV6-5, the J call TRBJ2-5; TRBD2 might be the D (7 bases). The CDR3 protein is CASSYSGGHSPCKETQYF. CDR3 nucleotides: TGTGCCAGCAGTTACTCCGGGGGGCACAGCCCCTGCAAAGAGACCCAGTACTTC.